The rows below give T cell receptor beta chains drawn from one sample of a study of neurological immune-mediated disorders. Each CDR3 protein gets one entry after TCRdb re-called the 5' RACE reads with MiXCR. The data show about 66,000 distinct CDR3 sequences, less than 5.5% seen once. Sequences were obtained from PBMCs. The receptors derive from a man aged 25-40 years with multiple sclerosis. The conserved cysteine and the conserved F or W are not part of the CDR3 here. D genes are given only for firm matches.

V	D	J	CDR3
TRBV5-1	TRBD1	TRBJ1-1	ASSLEGQDNEAF
TRBV7-7	.	TRBJ2-3	ASSYVSTDTQY
TRBV7-9	.	TRBJ1-2	ASSLTGVGGYT
TRBV5-1	.	TRBJ1-1	ASSFATGMNTEAF
TRBV12-3/TRBV12-4	.	TRBJ2-7	ASSLEGVSYEQY
TRBV5-1	.	TRBJ2-4	ASSLRSRTAGFWNIQY
TRBV20-1	TRBD2	TRBJ2-1	SARRAGGPLSHQF
TRBV25-1	.	TRBJ1-1	ASSDIRRPGTEAF
TRBV4-1	.	TRBJ1-1	ASSQGGGRGGKAF
TRBV18	.	TRBJ1-1	ASSPQVGAASPEAF
TRBV11-3	.	TRBJ2-1	ASSLSPRGEQF
TRBV10-3	.	TRBJ2-1	AISESRNEQF
TRBV29-1	.	TRBJ2-3	SVEDWIAGGGDTQY
TRBV20-1	.	TRBJ1-5	SAQEGGATQPQN
TRBV5-1	.	TRBJ2-1	ASSPGLYNEQF
TRBV14	.	TRBJ2-7	ASSQLGHRYEQY
TRBV5-6	.	TRBJ1-2	ASSAQGWSYT